The 24 T cell receptor beta chains reported below all come from one sample, sequenced in a study of beta chain features in type 1 diabetes. What was sequenced were expressed TCRB transcripts, since all of the isolated RNA had been reverse transcribed. Only in-frame clones appear in the TCRdb table, and some are missing; sequencing was by immunoSEQ multiplex PCR. The profile shows some 270,000 clones, roughly 8% of them singletons. The sequenced material came from central memory CD4+ T cells from blood. The source is a woman aged 18-29 years in good health.

This clone showed up just a few times. V is TRBV29-1 and J is TRBJ2-7; D is unclear. V lost 6 bases to trimming and J lost 2 bases, with 14 bases between them. This CDR3 is built from 13 residues. CDR1 and CDR2 (germline): SQVTM, ANQGSEA. CDR3 in amino acids: CSVSNELTYEQYF. CDR3 DNA sequence: TGCAGCGTCAGCAACGAGTTGACCTACGAGCAGTACTTC.

This chain's CDR3 is CASSEGWGILELFF. The CDR3 nucleotides read TGTGCCAGCAGTGAAGGATGGGGGATTTTGGAACTGTTTTTT. The V gene is TRBV2, the J gene TRBJ1-4, with D possibly TRBD1 on 5 matching bases. The germline CDR1 and CDR2 sequences are SNHLY and FYNNEI. The V gene lost 1 base and the J gene lost 12 bases, with 15 bases spanning the gap. CDR3 length: 14 amino acids.

The J gene is TRBJ2-3, the V gene TRBV6-6, with D perhaps matching TRBD1 or TRBD2 (6 bases each). CDR1 is MNHNY and CDR2 is SVGAGI in the germline V gene (reference sequence). V lost 6 bases to trimming and J lost 4 bases, with 17 bases between them. The CDR3 sequence is 15 residues long. The CDR3 DNA follows: TGTGCCAGCAGACAGGGACATTCGGGAGCAGATACGCAGTATTTT. It yields the protein CASRQGHSGADTQYF.

This clone showed up just a few times. The V call is TRBV7-9, the J call TRBJ2-5; D remains unclear. Germline CDR1 and CDR2: SEHNR and FQNEAQ (reference sequence). V lost 4 bases, J lost 2 bases, and 11 bases lay in between. This CDR3 has 14 residues. The CDR3 nucleotides are TGTGCCAGCAGCTCCCGGAAACTTCAAGAGACCCAGTACTTC. As protein: CASSSRKLQETQYF.

This clone was observed a handful of times. J is TRBJ2-1 and V is TRBV7-7; TRBD2 agrees at 7 bases. After removal of 5 bases from V and 0 bases from J, the junction contained 7 bases not matched to a gene. Germline CDR1 and CDR2: SSHAT and FNYEAQ (reference sequence). The CDR3 loop spans 16 amino acids. The CDR3 protein is CASSPVGGSSYNEQFF. The DNA of the CDR3 is TGTGCCAGCAGCCCCGTCGGGGGGAGCTCCTACAATGAGCAGTTCTTC. The full variable domain, with the rest looked up from reference TRBV7-7 and TRBJ2-1, is GAGVSQSPRYKVTKRGQDVTLRCDPISSHATLYWYQQALGQGPEFLTYFNYEAQPDKSGLPSDRFSAERPEGSISTLTIQRTEQRDSAMYRCASSPVGGSSYNEQFFGPGTRLTVL.

The chain carries TRBV7-3 and TRBJ2-2; 9 nucleotides align to TRBD1. The trim removed 5 bases at V and 4 bases at J, leaving 8 bases unmatched. The CDR3 is 16 residues long. CDR1 and CDR2 (germline): SGHTA, FQGTGA. CDR3 protein: CASSPPGQGVTGELFF. The CDR3 DNA is TGTGCCAGCAGCCCGCCGGGACAGGGTGTCACCGGGGAGCTGTTTTTT.

This clone was counted between two and nine times. CDR3 protein: CASSLRTGGTGELFF. The CDR3 DNA reads as TGTGCCAGCAGCCTCCGGACAGGGGGGACCGGGGAGCTGTTTTTT. This sequence joins TRBV14 and TRBJ2-2; TRBD1 agrees at 10 bases. Germline values: CDR1 SGHDN, CDR2 FVKESK. The V gene end was trimmed by 4 bases and the J gene end by 5 bases; junction bases not matched to a gene: 4. The CDR3 loop spans 15 amino acids.

This clone appeared a few times. The chain combines TRBV7-8 with TRBJ2-7, with D maybe TRBD1 (6 bases). Germline assignment: CDR1 SGHVS and CDR2 FQNEAQ. Trimming removed 5 bases at V and 5 bases at J, with 16 bases between. The CDR3 loop spans 14 amino acids. The CDR3 loop is CASSEDTGRHEQYF. The CDR3 region has the DNA TGTGCCAGCAGCGAGGACACAGGGCGACACGAGCAGTACTTC.

This rearrangement joins TRBV7-6 to TRBJ2-6, with no clear D. Germline CDR1 SGHVS, CDR2 FNYEAQ. This CDR3 has 16 amino acids. Trimming took 1 base from V and 0 from J, leaving 7 bases between them. The DNA of the CDR3 is TGTGCCAGCAGCTTAGGCATGAGCTCTGGGGCCAACGTCCTGACTTTC. It translates to CASSLGMSSGANVLTF. Together with reference TRBV7-6 and TRBJ2-6, the CDR3 gives the full variable domain: GAGVSQSPRYKVTKRGQDVALRCDPISGHVSLYWYRQALGQGPEFLTYFNYEAQQDKSGLPNDRFSAERPEGSISTLTIQRTEQRDSAMYRCASSLGMSSGANVLTFGAGSRLTVL.

Only a few counts were recorded for this clone. V gene TRBV30 combines with J gene TRBJ2-3, with D perhaps matching TRBD2 (6 bases). This CDR3 is built from 14 residues. V gave up 8 bases and J gave up 0 bases, with 15 bases separating them. Per the germline V gene, CDR1 is GTSNPN and CDR2 is SVGIG (reference sequence). CDR3 in amino acids: CARGGRTSTDTQYF. DNA for the CDR3: TGTGCCCGAGGTGGGAGGACTAGCACAGATACGCAGTATTTT.

The chain is built from TRBV27 and TRBJ2-7, with D possibly called TRBD1 or TRBD2 (7 bases each). The CDR3 sequence is 16 residues long. Germline CDR1 and CDR2: MNHEY and SMNVEV (reference sequence). The V end lost 6 bases, the J end lost 2 bases, and 20 bases lay between the germline ends. The chain's CDR3 is CASRTEGAGVTYEQYF. The CDR3 coding sequence is TGTGCCAGCAGAACTGAGGGGGCGGGGGTAACCTACGAGCAGTACTTC.

In its sample, this clone was seen a few times. The chain recombines TRBV14 with TRBJ2-7; D is unclear. The CDR3 is made up of 14 amino acids. Per the germline V gene, CDR1 is SGHDN and CDR2 is FVKESK. V was trimmed by 0 bases and J by 5 bases, leaving 11 bases between them. The CDR3 protein is CASSQDLVRNEQYV. The CDR3 DNA reads as TGTGCCAGCAGCCAAGACCTGGTTAGGAACGAGCAGTACGTC.

The CDR3 reads CASSSKGILRKIQETQYF. The DNA for the CDR3 is TGTGCCAGCAGTTCGAAGGGAATCCTCAGAAAAATACAAGAGACCCAGTACTTC. The chain employs TRBV27 and TRBJ2-5; no clear D. Trimming left V 4 bases short and J 2 bases short, with 23 bases between. This CDR3 contains 18 residues. The germline CDR1 and CDR2 sequences are MNHEY and SMNVEV (reference sequence).

This chain links TRBV6-6 with TRBJ1-2; D ambiguous. The CDR3 sequence is 13 residues long. Germline CDR1 MNHNY, CDR2 SVGAGI (reference sequence). V shed 6 bases and J shed 8 bases, with 16 bases lying between them. The CDR3 sequence is CASSRRPEGGYTF. The CDR3 DNA follows: TGTGCCAGCAGCCGAAGACCCGAGGGAGGCTACACCTTC.

This clone has at least ten counts. The rearrangement uses TRBV6-4 and TRBJ1-5; a weak D match, TRBD1 (5 bases). This CDR3 has 14 amino acids. V lost 4 bases, J lost 4 bases, and 11 bases lay in between. Per the germline V gene, CDR1 is MRHNA and CDR2 is SNTAGT. The CDR3 sequence is CASSGQGMNQPQHF. CDR3 nucleotides: TGTGCCAGCAGTGGTCAGGGAATGAATCAGCCCCAGCATTTT.

The rearrangement uses TRBV19 and TRBJ1-5; D unclear. CDR1 is LNHDA, CDR2 SQIVND, per germline (reference sequence). V was cut by 10 bases and J by 9 bases, with 22 bases left in between. There are 14 residues in the CDR3. The DNA of the CDR3 is TGTGCCACCGCAAGAGAGGACGGCTTGGGGCCCCAGCATTTT. This gives the protein CATAREDGLGPQHF.

This clone occurred many times. Other DNA sequences in the sample encode the same CDR3. This rearrangement joins TRBV19 to TRBJ2-1; D uncertain. The ends were cut back, 8 bases at V and 8 bases at J, with 10 bases in the middle. The V gene's germline CDR1 is LNHDA and CDR2 SQIVND (reference sequence). This CDR3 region has 11 residues. Here the CDR3 DNA reads TGTGCCAGTTCCCGGTGGGATGAGCAGTTCTTC. Translated, it gives CASSRWDEQFF.

In this sample, this clone turned up a few times. This sequence joins TRBV2 and TRBJ2-3; 8 bases match TRBD1. This CDR3 spans 15 amino acids. With 6 bases clipped from V and 6 bases from J, the junction kept 11 bases outside the gene matches. Per the germline V gene, CDR1 is SNHLY and CDR2 is FYNNEI. The CDR3 loop is CASRERQGALDTQYF. CDR3 nucleotide sequence: TGTGCCAGCAGAGAGAGGCAGGGGGCCTTGGATACGCAGTATTTT. Supplemented by reference TRBV2 and TRBJ2-3, the full variable domain reads EPEVTQTPSHQVTQMGQEVILRCVPISNHLYFYWYRQILGQKVEFLVSFYNNEISEKSEIFDDQFSVERPDGSNFTLKIRSTKLEDSAMYFCASRERQGALDTQYFGPGTRLTVL.

The chain employs TRBV19 and TRBJ2-6, with a possible D match to TRBD1 (6 bases). Germline assignment: CDR1 LNHDA and CDR2 SQIVND (reference sequence). This CDR3 is built from 16 residues. Trimming removed 4 bases from V and 0 bases from J, with 10 bases in between. The CDR3 nucleotides read TGTGCCAGTAGTAATACAGGGCCCTCTGGGGCCAACGTCCTGACTTTC. Protein sequence: CASSNTGPSGANVLTF.

The chain is built from TRBV2 and TRBJ1-1; TRBD1 might be the D (5 bases). This CDR3 has 13 amino acids. The V and J ends lost 4 bases and 5 bases respectively, with 11 bases between them. Germline CDR1 SNHLY, CDR2 FYNNEI. CDR3 loop: CASSVRGGTEAFF. The CDR3, as DNA: TGTGCCAGCAGTGTAAGGGGCGGAACTGAAGCTTTCTTT.

This clone was counted only a few times. The chain combines TRBV7-2 with TRBJ1-1; the D gene is possibly TRBD1 (6 bases). V lost 3 bases and J lost 2, with 10 bases in between. The CDR3 extends over 14 amino acids. Germline CDR1 and CDR2: SGHTA and FQGNSA. CDR3 DNA: TGTGCCAGCAGCTTGGGGGGCCCCAACACTGAAGCTTTCTTT. Translated: CASSLGGPNTEAFF.

This clone was detected a few times. The rearrangement links TRBV11-1 to TRBJ2-5; TRBD1 matches 8 bases. Germline V gene data show CDR1 as SGHAT and CDR2 as FQDESV (reference sequence). The CDR3 has 15 amino acids. With 5 bases clipped from V and 4 bases from J, the junction kept 9 bases outside the gene matches. The CDR3 bases are TGTGCCAGCAGCCCCGGACAGGGAAGAGGAGAGACCCAGTACTTC. It encodes CASSPGQGRGETQYF. Looking up the rest from reference TRBV11-1 and TRBJ2-5 gives the full variable domain: EAEVAQSPRYKITEKSQAVAFWCDPISGHATLYWYRQILGQGPELLVQFQDESVVDDSQLPKDRFSAERLKGVDSTLKIQPAELGDSAMYLCASSPGQGRGETQYFGPGTRLLVL.

The V call is TRBV18, the J call TRBJ2-7; 8 positions agree with TRBD1. The CDR3 consists of 13 residues. Trimming took 4 bases from V and 3 from J; bases not matched to a gene: 2. Germline assignment: CDR1 KGHSH and CDR2 LQKENI. CDR3 sequence: CASSQQGVYEQYV. The CDR3 nucleotides read TGTGCCAGCTCACAACAGGGGGTCTACGAGCAGTACGTC.

The chain couples TRBV5-5 to TRBJ1-4, with D unclear. The germline gives CDR1 SGHKS, CDR2 YYEKEE (reference sequence). This CDR3 has 15 residues. V lost 2 bases and J 10 bases, leaving 18 bases between the germline ends. CDR3 region: CASSFLMFGERKLFF. CDR3 nucleotides: TGTGCCAGCAGCTTCCTGATGTTTGGGGAAAGAAAACTGTTTTTT.